The T cell receptor beta chain under discussion was sequenced for a study of blood T cell repertoires in COVID-19 (dated by TCRdb to 2018 to 2020). Concerning the study at large: Samples covering the acute and convalescent phases of COVID-19 were provided by collaborators in the United States, Italy and Spain. The repertoires were made available in a free public database intended to serve as a resource for research on the immune response to SARS-CoV-2. The dataset comprised deeply sampled blood TCRbeta repertoires from subjects exposed to, actively infected with, or recovered from COVID-19. Samples came from the ongoing ImmuneRACE study (first 160 participants) plus 1,254 subjects from 6 global collaborators. A de-identified subject ID, COVID-19 status, age in years and sex were almost always included in the sample metadata. The material from the prospective study consisted of cDNA or gDNA derived from T cells, B-cell-depleted T cells, or PBMCs. Where available, HLA class I and class II types were obtained from metadata supplied by the sample provider rather than from assay-based typing.

TCRbeta CDR3 regions were amplified from genomic DNA using the immunoSEQ Assay, a bias-controlled multiplex PCR. The paper's data handling went like this. The number of nucleated cells in each sample was estimated by amplification of reference gene primers within the assay. To quantify the absolute abundance of each unique TCRbeta CDR3 rearrangement, sequence reads were collapsed and filtered. For each sample, productive Simpson clonality was calculated by taking the square root of Simpson's diversity index across productive rearrangements. In its TCRdb copy, this immuneACCESS table keeps in-frame sequences only and misses some clones. Where compared with another copy, unresolved V genes explain less than half of these, and the others have no known cause. That table supplies the V and J calls and clone size; D and trimming were determined from the DNA. A total of around 250,000 clones appear in this sample, roughly nine tenths of them only once. The top ten clonotypes cover approximately 1.2% of the sample.

Participants in the prospective study were aged roughly 18 to 90 years, lived in about two dozen United States geographic areas, and enrolled through a virtual design. To assign participants to cohorts, the prospective study relied on clinical history that participants themselves reported in a screening survey and a study questionnaire. In the prospective study, whole blood, serum and a nasopharyngeal or oropharyngeal swab were collected from each participant by mobile phlebotomists. Participants in the prospective study had the option to provide additional blood draws and questionnaires over an approximately 2-month period. Before DNA extraction, blood samples from the prospective study were shipped at room temperature or frozen. As to this clone: Its antigen is currently not known. Base quality data are lacking; no much larger clone is found one base away.

Results the study describes overall, beyond this receptor: The quantity of clinical and demographic metadata differed by source and by participant and was supplied without curation.

Sequencing was carried out using PBMCs or T cells enriched from blood (not recorded which). This TCR came from a human donor in a cohort exposed to, infected with or recovered from COVID-19 (not recorded which). The donor label of this sample is uncertain.

In nucleotide form, the sequence is TGTGCCAGCAGCCTCAGGGCCAGCAATCAGCCCCAGCATTTT. Its translation reads: CASSLRASNQPQHF. The sequence is built from TRBV6-2 or TRBV6-3 and TRBJ1-5; TRBD1 might be the D gene, on 5 matching bases. Taken from cysteine to phenylalanine, the CDR3 has 14 residues. This entry keeps only the CDR3 DNA: 42 bases, framed from base 1. Trimming at the junction amounts to 6 bases on V and 1 base on J, and the germline ends lie 10 bases apart. From the germline V gene, CDR1 is MNHEY and CDR2 is SVGEGT.